Detailed here is one T cell receptor (beta chain). Its antigen is not identified. Mismatch with germline at one junction end may stem from a read error. The sample originates from a study of graft-versus-host responses after intestinal transplantation. Study details: Multivisceral, liver-intestinal, or isolated intestinal grafts were transplanted into recipients. Anti-thymocyte globulin induction preceded around 3 years of tacrolimus and steroid maintenance in all recipients.

Overall study findings and caveats: GvH clones turned up in recipient marrow; some had shown up first in ileum or blood.

Germline V gene lookup returns CDR1 SSHAT and CDR2 FNYEAQ (reference sequence). There are 14 residues in the CDR3. Profiled with immunoSEQ multiplex PCR; TCRdb holds only in-frame clones, not every one. The profile shows about 66,000 clones, roughly 88% of them singletons. The receptor was isolated from a human donor who received an intestinal transplant. The chain is built from TRBV7-7 and TRBJ1-1, with 9 bases identical to TRBD1. This specimen was unstimulated CD8+ T cells sorted from spleen or lymph node cells, taken before intestinal transplant. The CDR3 DNA reads as TGTGCTAGCAGCCTGCGACAGGGGGACACTGAAGCTTTCTTT. Amino acid sequence: CASSLRQGDTEAFF. Drawing the rest from reference TRBV7-7 and TRBJ1-1, the complete variable domain is GAGVSQSPRYKVTKRGQDVTLRCDPISSHATLYWYQQALGQGPEFLTYFNYEAQPDKSGLPSDRFSAERPEGSISTLTIQRTEQRDSAMYRCASSLRQGDTEAFFGQGTRLTVV.